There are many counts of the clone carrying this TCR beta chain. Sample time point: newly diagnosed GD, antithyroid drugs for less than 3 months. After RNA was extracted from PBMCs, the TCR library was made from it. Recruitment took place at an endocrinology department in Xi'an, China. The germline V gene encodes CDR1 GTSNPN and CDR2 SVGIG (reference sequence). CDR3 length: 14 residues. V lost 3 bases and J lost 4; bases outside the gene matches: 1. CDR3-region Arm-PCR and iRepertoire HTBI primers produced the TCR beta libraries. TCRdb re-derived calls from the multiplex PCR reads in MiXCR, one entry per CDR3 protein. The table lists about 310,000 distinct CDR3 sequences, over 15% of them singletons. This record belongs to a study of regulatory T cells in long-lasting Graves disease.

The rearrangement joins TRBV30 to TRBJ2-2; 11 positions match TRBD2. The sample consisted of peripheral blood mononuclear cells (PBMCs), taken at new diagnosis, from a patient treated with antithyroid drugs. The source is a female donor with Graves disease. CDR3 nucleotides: TGTGCCTGGAGACTAGCGGGAGTCACCGGGGAGCTGTTTTTT. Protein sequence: CAWRLAGVTGELFF. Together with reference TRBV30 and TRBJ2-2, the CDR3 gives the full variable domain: SQTIHQWPATLVQPVGSPLSLECTVEGTSNPNLYWYRQAAGRGLQLLFYSVGIGQISSEVPQNLSASRPQDRQFILSSKKLLLSDSGFYLCAWRLAGVTGELFFGEGSRLTVL.